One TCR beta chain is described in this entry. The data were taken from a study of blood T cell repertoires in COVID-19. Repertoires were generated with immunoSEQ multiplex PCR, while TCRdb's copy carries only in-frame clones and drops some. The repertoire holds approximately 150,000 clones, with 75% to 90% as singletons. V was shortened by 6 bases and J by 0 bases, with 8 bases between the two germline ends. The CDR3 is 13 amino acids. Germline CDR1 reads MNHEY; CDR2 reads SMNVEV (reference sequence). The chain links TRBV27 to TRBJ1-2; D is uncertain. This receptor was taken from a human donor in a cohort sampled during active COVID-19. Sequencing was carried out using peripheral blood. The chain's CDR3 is CASRGAPNYGYTF. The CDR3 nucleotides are TGTGCCAGCAGGGGCGCTCCTAACTATGGCTACACCTTC.